This T cell receptor beta chain comes out of a study of brain T cells in children with intractable seizures. Time point given: blood from clinic visit 5 months post-surgery; TSC patient then seizure free. Sequencing was limited to surgery cases with top T cell transcript signatures in brain tissue. At least one anti-epileptic drug was given before surgery. Data came from immunoSEQ multiplex PCR; TCRdb stores just in-frame clones and leaves some out. Found here are around 340,000 clones, approximately 93% of them singletons; the top ten hold approximately 5%. The study's findings and limits: HCMV serostatus was not known, and viral specificity came from CDR3 similarity only. Absence of clones before surgery may stem from lower sequencing depth.

Trimming removed 7 bases from V and 4 bases from J; junction bases left unmatched: 6. The CDR3 runs 13 residues. The germline V gene encodes CDR1 MGHDK and CDR2 SYGVNS. This clone was detected only once. Antigen specificity is unknown. The chain uses TRBV25-1 and TRBJ1-2, with 7 bases lining up with TRBD1. Source: peripheral blood, taken roughly 5 months after surgery. This clonotype was obtained from a boy in the first two years of life with tuberous sclerosis and intractable seizures. In DNA form, the CDR3 reads TGTGCCAGCAACAACGACAGGGCCTATGGCTACACCTTC. Its translation is CASNNDRAYGYTF.